The next 11 T cell receptor beta chains were all read from a single sample in a study of cytomegalovirus exposure and HLA in healthy donors. A multiplex PCR was run with 60 Vbeta primers and 13 Jbeta primers. The protocol was immunoSEQ multiplex PCR, while the TCRdb copy is restricted to in-frame clones and leaves out a portion. This sample carries roughly 54,000 clones, with approximately 12% going to the ten biggest clones. Sequenced sample: PBMCs. The receptors derive from a woman aged 25 to 39 in good health and CMV-seropositive.

Here the CDR3 DNA reads TGTGCCAGCAGTTACTCGGGCCCAGCAACTAACTATGGCTACACCTTC. Protein: CASSYSGPATNYGYTF. The J gene is TRBJ1-2, the V gene TRBV6-5; unclear D gene. The CDR3 covers 16 residues. Trimming removed 0 bases at V and 0 bases at J, with 11 bases between. Germline V gene lookup returns CDR1 MNHEY and CDR2 SVGAGI.

The chain combines TRBV18 with TRBJ1-4; TRBD1 matches 7 bases. Germline CDR1 KGHSH, CDR2 LQKENI. J lost 5 bases, V lost 2 bases, and 11 bases had no gene match. This CDR3 comprises 17 residues. CDR3 amino acids: CASSPSMFRDRNEKLFF. The CDR3 DNA is TGTGCCAGCTCACCATCAATGTTTAGGGACAGAAATGAAAAACTGTTTTTT.

This rearrangement joins TRBV4-2 to TRBJ2-2; 9 bases match TRBD1. Per germline, CDR1 LGHNA and CDR2 YNFKEQ. The CDR3 is 18 residues long. Losses at the gene ends were 0 bases for V and 4 bases for J; bases not matched to a gene: 9. As DNA, the CDR3 is TGTGCCAGCAGCCAAGAGATGGGGACAGGGCGCGCCACCGGGGAGCTGTTTTTT. Translating gives CASSQEMGTGRATGELFF.

The chain joins TRBV10-2 to TRBJ2-2; a possible D gene is TRBD1 (5 bases). Germline V lookup: CDR1 WSHSY, CDR2 SAAADI. Trimming stripped 7 bases from V and 1 base from J, with 7 bases between. The CDR3 spans 13 residues. CDR3 bases: TGCGCCAGCAAAGACAGGAACACCGGGGAGCTGTTTTTT. Amino acid sequence: CASKDRNTGELFF.

The chain has TRBV14 and TRBJ1-2; unclear D gene. The V gene's germline CDR1 is SGHDN and CDR2 FVKESK. This CDR3 has 13 residues. V lost 3 bases and J lost 6, with 11 bases in between. The CDR3 bases are TGTGCCAGCAGCCACTCAACTACGGATGGCTACACCTTC. Translating it yields CASSHSTTDGYTF.

The chain joins TRBV14 to TRBJ1-5; D remains ambiguous. The CDR3 is 14 amino acids. Germline loops: CDR1 SGHDN, CDR2 FVKESK. Deletions cut 9 bases from V and 0 bases from J, with 12 bases between. CDR3 in amino acids: CARADTYSNQPQHF. The DNA of the CDR3 is TGTGCCAGGGCCGACACTTATAGCAATCAGCCCCAGCATTTT.

The chain has TRBV5-6 and TRBJ2-5, with D unresolved. Trimming took 4 bases from V and 7 from J, leaving 8 bases between them. The V gene's germline CDR1 is SGHDT and CDR2 YYEEEE. CDR3 size: 11 residues. For the CDR3, the DNA is TGTGCCAGCAGCGCCCTCGGGACCCAGTACTTC. Its translation: CASSALGTQYF.

The V and J genes are TRBV5-1 and TRBJ2-6, with a weak D call TRBD1 (6 bases). Deletions cut 7 bases from V and 4 bases from J, with 15 bases between. Germline loops: CDR1 SGHRS, CDR2 YFSETQ. This CDR3 region has 15 residues. The CDR3 region has the DNA TGCGCCAGCTCCCCCTCCGGGACAGGGGCCAACGTCCTGACTTTC. Residues: CASSPSGTGANVLTF.

The genes are TRBV7-9 and TRBJ1-5, with TRBD1 matching 8 bases. Trimming cost V 5 bases and J 4 bases; bases outside gene matches: 10. Germline CDR1 and CDR2: SEHNR and FQNEAQ (reference sequence). The CDR3 spans 16 residues. CDR3: CASSATGQGPNQPQHF. The CDR3 DNA is TGTGCCAGCAGCGCTACCGGACAGGGCCCAAATCAGCCCCAGCATTTT.

The genes are TRBV11-3 and TRBJ2-7; D might be TRBD1 (6 bases). In germline, CDR1 is SGHNT, CDR2 YENEEA. The V and J ends lost 4 bases and 1 base respectively, with 17 bases between them. The CDR3 length is 16 residues. As DNA, the CDR3 is TGTGCCAGCAGCTCCGACCCTCGGACAGAGTCCTACGAGCAGTACTTC. Protein product: CASSSDPRTESYEQYF.

The rearrangement links TRBV5-1 to TRBJ2-1; 8 nucleotides align to TRBD1. V gave up 2 bases and J gave up 6 bases; unmatched junction bases: 10. Per germline, CDR1 SGHRS and CDR2 YFSETQ. The CDR3 has 16 residues. In nucleotides, the CDR3 is TGCGCCAGCAGCTTAACAAGGACAGGGTACGGCAATGAGCAGTTCTTC. It specifies CASSLTRTGYGNEQFF.